This TCR beta chain was obtained from a study of Graves' ophthalmopathy and Graves' hyperthyroidism. Looking at the study overall: Peripheral blood sampling occurred at initial diagnosis, before any treatment.

V was shortened by 3 bases and J by 5 bases, with 7 bases between the two germline ends. The CDR3 is made up of 13 amino acids. Germline-derived CDR1 and CDR2 are SGHAT and FQNNGV. RNA transcripts were the source from which TCR beta CDR3 regions were amplified. HTBI-primed first-round RT-PCR preceded second-round multiplex PCR. Using its own MiXCR run on the multiplex PCR reads, TCRdb lists one record per CDR3 protein. The sample comprises under 200,000 distinct CDR3 sequences, 37% of which are singletons, and 5.8% rests with the top ten. Ophthalmopathy cases showed moderate-to-severe activity, scoring CAS ≥3 and NOSPECS ≥4, with duration under 3 months.

The rearrangement links TRBV11-2 to TRBJ2-2; D gene unclear. The TCR sequence derives from a woman between 40 and 55 years old with Graves' ophthalmopathy. Input material: peripheral blood. The CDR3 reads CASSFGRTGELFF. DNA for the CDR3: TGTGCCAGCAGCTTTGGGCGGACCGGGGAGCTGTTTTTT.